This section outlines one TCR beta chain sequence together with its context. Measured with immunoSEQ multiplex PCR; TCRdb has only the in-frame clones, and not every one. The table records some 130,000 clones, 80% to 95% of them present only once. The data stem from a study of T cell responses to AZD1222 COVID-19 vaccine. This CDR3 has 13 residues. V shed 7 bases, J shed 4 bases, and the junction held 6 bases outside the gene matches. Germline lookup yields CDR1 MDHEN and CDR2 SYDVKM. This TCR was sampled from an adult in good health. This chain uses TRBV28 with TRBJ2-7; 8 positions match TRBD1. Sequencing was performed on peripheral blood, taken on day 0 of AZD1222 vaccination. Here the CDR3 reads CASTGQGLYEQYF. The CDR3 region has the DNA TGTGCCAGCACAGGACAGGGTTTGTACGAGCAGTACTTC.